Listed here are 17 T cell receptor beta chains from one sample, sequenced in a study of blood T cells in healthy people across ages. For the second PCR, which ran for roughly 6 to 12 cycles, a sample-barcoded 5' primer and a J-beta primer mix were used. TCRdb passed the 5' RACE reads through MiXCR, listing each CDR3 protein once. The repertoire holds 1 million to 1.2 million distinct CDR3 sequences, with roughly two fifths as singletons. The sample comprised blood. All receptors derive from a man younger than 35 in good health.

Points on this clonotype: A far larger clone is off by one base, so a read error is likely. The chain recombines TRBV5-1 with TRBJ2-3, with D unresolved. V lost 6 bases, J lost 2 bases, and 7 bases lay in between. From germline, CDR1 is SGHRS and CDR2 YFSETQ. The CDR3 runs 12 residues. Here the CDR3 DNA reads TGCGCCAGCAACTTACCCACAGATACGCAGTATTTT. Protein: CASNLPTDTQYF.

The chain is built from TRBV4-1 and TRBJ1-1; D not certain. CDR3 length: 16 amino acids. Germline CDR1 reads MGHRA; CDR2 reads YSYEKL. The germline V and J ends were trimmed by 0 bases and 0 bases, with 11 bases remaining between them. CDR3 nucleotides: TGCGCCAGCAGCCAAGAAGTTCCAGCTATGAACACTGAAGCTTTCTTT. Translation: CASSQEVPAMNTEAFF.

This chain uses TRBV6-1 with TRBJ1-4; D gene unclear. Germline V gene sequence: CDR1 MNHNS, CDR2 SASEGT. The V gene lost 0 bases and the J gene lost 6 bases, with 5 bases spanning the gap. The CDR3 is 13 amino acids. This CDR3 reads CASSEAGYEKLFF. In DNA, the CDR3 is TGTGCCAGCAGTGAAGCGGGGTATGAAAAACTGTTTTTT.

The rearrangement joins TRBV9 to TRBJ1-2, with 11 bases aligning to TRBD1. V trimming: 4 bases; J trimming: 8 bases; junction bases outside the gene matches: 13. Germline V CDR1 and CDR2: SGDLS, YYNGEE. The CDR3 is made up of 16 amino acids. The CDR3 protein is CASSLLDRGPSRGYTF. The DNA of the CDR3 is TGTGCCAGCAGCTTGCTGGACAGGGGGCCATCTCGCGGCTACACCTTC.

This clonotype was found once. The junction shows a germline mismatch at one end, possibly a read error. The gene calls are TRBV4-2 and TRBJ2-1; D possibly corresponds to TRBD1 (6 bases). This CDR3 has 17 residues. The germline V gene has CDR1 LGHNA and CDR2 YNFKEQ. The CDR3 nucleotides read TGTGCCAGCAGCCAAGTGTATCAGGGGAGCTCCTACAATGGGCAGTTCTTC. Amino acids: CASSQVYQGSSYNGQFF.

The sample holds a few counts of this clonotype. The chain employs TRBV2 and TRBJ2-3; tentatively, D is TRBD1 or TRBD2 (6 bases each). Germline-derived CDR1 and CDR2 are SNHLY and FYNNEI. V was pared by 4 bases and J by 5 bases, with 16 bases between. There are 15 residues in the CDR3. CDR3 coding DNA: TGTGCCAGCAGTGTCGGGGGCGCAGACGGAGATACGCAGTATTTT. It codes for CASSVGGADGDTQYF.

The CDR3 DNA follows: TGCGCCAGCAGCATGGACACCTATGGCTACACCTTC. It codes for CASSMDTYGYTF. The chain combines TRBV5-1 with TRBJ1-2; D might be TRBD1 (5 bases). The CDR3 spans 12 residues. Deletions cut 4 bases from V and 4 bases from J, with 8 bases between. From germline, CDR1 is SGHRS and CDR2 YFSETQ.

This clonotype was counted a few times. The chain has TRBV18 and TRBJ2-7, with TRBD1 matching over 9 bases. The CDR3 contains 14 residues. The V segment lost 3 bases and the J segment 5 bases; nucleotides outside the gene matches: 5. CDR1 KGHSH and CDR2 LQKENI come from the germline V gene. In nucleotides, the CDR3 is TGTGCCAGCTCACCGGGACAGGGTCTCGACGAGCAGTACTTC. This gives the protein CASSPGQGLDEQYF.

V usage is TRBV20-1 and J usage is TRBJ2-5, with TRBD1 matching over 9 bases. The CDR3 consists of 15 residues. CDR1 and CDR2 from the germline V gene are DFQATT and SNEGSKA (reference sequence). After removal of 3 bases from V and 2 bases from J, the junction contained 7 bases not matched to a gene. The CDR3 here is CSASRDRVNQETQYF. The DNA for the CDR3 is TGCAGTGCTAGTCGGGACAGGGTCAATCAAGAGACCCAGTACTTC.

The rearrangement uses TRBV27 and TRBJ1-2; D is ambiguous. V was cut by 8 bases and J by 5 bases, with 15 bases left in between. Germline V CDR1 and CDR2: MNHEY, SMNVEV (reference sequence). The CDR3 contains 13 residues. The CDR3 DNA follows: TGTGCCAGCGGCCCCGGCCCACAGTATGGCTACACCTTC. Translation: CASGPGPQYGYTF.

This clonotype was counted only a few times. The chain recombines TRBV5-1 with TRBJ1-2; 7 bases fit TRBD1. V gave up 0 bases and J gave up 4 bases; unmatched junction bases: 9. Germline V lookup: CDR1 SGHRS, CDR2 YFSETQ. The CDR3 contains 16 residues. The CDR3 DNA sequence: TGCGCCAGCAGCTTGGAGGCGACAGGGACCCCCTATGGCTACACCTTC. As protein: CASSLEATGTPYGYTF.

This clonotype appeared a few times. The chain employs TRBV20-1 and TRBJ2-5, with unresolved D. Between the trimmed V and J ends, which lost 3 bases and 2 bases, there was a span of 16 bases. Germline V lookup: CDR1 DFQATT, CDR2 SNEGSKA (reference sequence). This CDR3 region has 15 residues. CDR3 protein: CSARGSSGRQETQYF. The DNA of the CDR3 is TGCAGTGCTAGGGGCTCCTCAGGTAGACAAGAGACCCAGTACTTC.

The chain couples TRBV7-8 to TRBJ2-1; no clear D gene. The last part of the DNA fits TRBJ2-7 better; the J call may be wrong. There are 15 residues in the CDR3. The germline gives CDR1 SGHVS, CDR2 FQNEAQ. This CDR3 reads CASREQQTSYNEQYF. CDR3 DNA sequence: TGTGCCAGCAGAGAACAGCAAACCTCCTACAATGAGCAGTACTTC.

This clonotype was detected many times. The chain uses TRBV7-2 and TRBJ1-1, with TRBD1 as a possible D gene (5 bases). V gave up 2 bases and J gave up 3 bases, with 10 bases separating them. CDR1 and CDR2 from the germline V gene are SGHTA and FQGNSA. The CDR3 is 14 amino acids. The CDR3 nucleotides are TGTGCCAGCAGCTTAATGGGGACGGACACTGAAGCTTTCTTT. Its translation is CASSLMGTDTEAFF.

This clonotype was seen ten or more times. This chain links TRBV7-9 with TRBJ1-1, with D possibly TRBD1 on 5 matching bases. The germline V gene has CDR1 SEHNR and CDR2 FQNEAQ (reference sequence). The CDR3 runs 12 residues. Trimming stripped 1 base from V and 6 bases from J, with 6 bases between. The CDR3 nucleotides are TGTGCCAGCAGCTTAGTCAGGGCTGAAGCTTTCTTT. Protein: CASSLVRAEAFF. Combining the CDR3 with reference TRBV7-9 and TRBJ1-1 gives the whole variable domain DTGVSQNPRHKITKRGQNVTFRCDPISEHNRLYWYRQTLGQGPEFLTYFQNEAQLEKSRLLSDRFSAERPKGSFSTLEIQRTEQGDSAMYLCASSLVRAEAFFGQGTRLTVV.

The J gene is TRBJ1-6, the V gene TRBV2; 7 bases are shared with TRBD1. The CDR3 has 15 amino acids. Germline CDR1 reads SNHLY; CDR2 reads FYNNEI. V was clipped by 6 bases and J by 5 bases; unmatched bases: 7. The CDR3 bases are TGTGCCAGCAGAATAAGGGACAGCGATAATTCACCCCTCCACTTT. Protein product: CASRIRDSDNSPLHF.

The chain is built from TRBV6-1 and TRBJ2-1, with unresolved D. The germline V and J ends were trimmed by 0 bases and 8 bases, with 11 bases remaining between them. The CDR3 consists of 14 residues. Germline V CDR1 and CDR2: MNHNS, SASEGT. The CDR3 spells CASSEASGFHEQFF. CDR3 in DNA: TGTGCCAGCAGTGAAGCGTCCGGGTTCCATGAGCAGTTCTTC.